A selection of T cell receptor beta chains follows, all from one sample in a study of blood T cell repertoires in COVID-19. TCRdb's table, derived via immunoSEQ multiplex PCR, lists solely in-frame clones and lacks some. The sample yields about 260,000 clones, roughly 90% seen once. Sequenced sample: peripheral blood. The receptor set was obtained from a woman aged 45-65 years who had recovered from COVID-19. Both conserved end residues are part of each CDR3. The D gene is left open where the match is weak. Clone size is given for some rows only: seen once, a few or many times, or a class if the clone is expanded.

V	J	size	D	CDR3	DNA
TRBV4-2	TRBJ1-4	-	TRBD1	CASSQGQGDEKLFF	TGTGCCAGCAGCCAGGGACAGGGGGATGAAAAACTGTTTTTT
TRBV20-1	TRBJ1-2	-	-	CSATGVYGYTF	TGCAGTGCTACGGGGGTCTATGGCTACACCTTC
TRBV18	TRBJ1-2	-	-	CASSPTHVFVDYGYTF	TGTGCCAGCTCACCTACTCACGTCTTTGTAGACTATGGCTACACCTTC
TRBV4-2	TRBJ2-7	-	-	CASSQDPGNEQYF	TGTGCCAGCAGCCAAGATCCAGGGAACGAGCAGTACTTC
TRBV29-1	TRBJ1-2	few	-	CSVASGDYYGYTF	TGCAGCGTTGCTTCAGGGGATTACTATGGCTACACCTTC
TRBV5-4	TRBJ2-1	-	-	CASSSDGGLQFF	TGTGCCAGCAGCTCGGATGGGGGCTTGCAGTTCTTC
TRBV5-6	TRBJ1-2	-	TRBD1	CASSSLDRGDGYTF	TGTGCCAGCAGCTCTTTAGACAGGGGGGATGGCTACACCTTC
TRBV6-5	TRBJ1-2	once	TRBD1	CASRWGTDFGYTF	TGTGCCAGCAGGTGGGGGACAGACTTTGGCTACACCTTC
TRBV9	TRBJ2-7	-	-	CASSVEADSEDSYEQYF	TGTGCCAGCAGCGTAGAGGCGGACAGTGAGGACTCCTACGAGCAGTACTTC
TRBV5-5	TRBJ2-5	-	TRBD1	CASSLGRGRGETQYF	TGTGCCAGCAGCTTGGGCAGGGGGCGGGGAGAGACCCAGTACTTC
TRBV6-6	TRBJ2-7	once	TRBD1	CASIFTGGYEQYF	TGTGCCAGCATCTTTACAGGGGGTTACGAGCAGTACTTC
TRBV5-5	TRBJ2-2	-	TRBD2	CASSLLGLASTGELFF	TGTGCCAGCAGCTTGTTGGGACTAGCGTCCACCGGGGAGCTGTTTTTT
TRBV10-3	TRBJ1-2	-	-	CAISEDINYGYTF	TGTGCCATCAGTGAGGACATTAACTATGGCTACACCTTC
TRBV9	TRBJ2-5	-	-	CASSVVPGGGETQYF	TGTGCCAGCAGCGTAGTACCAGGTGGTGGGGAGACCCAGTACTTC
TRBV28	TRBJ1-5	-	-	CASSAGLSGENQPQHF	TGTGCCAGCAGTGCTGGTCTTAGTGGGGAGAATCAGCCCCAGCATTTT
TRBV7-8	TRBJ2-5	-	TRBD2	CASSRTGGRAGKTQYF	TGTGCCAGCAGCCGCACTGGCGGGAGGGCCGGGAAGACCCAGTACTTC
TRBV2	TRBJ1-5	-	TRBD1	CASSSPRTGEQSNQPQHF	TGTGCCAGCAGCAGTCCCCGGACAGGGGAGCAAAGCAATCAGCCCCAGCATTTT
TRBV11-2	TRBJ2-7	-	-	CASSPTVVHEQYF	TGTGCCAGCAGCCCGACAGTGGTCCACGAGCAGTACTTC
TRBV12-3/TRBV12-4	TRBJ1-4	-	TRBD1	CASRGGIDEKLFF	TGTGCCAGCCGAGGGGGCATTGATGAAAAACTGTTTTTT
TRBV6-5	TRBJ2-7	-	TRBD1	CASSRTGLWEQYF	TGTGCCAGCTCGAGGACAGGTTTGTGGGAGCAGTACTTC
TRBV2	TRBJ1-2	-	TRBD1	CASTGTVYGYTF	TGTGCCAGCACCGGGACAGTCTATGGCTACACCTTC
TRBV7-8	TRBJ1-4	-	-	CASSLDTGFSNEKLFF	TGTGCCAGCAGCTTAGATACAGGGTTTTCTAATGAAAAACTGTTTTTT
TRBV18	TRBJ1-2	few	-	CASSPDAGPNYGYTF	TGTGCCAGCTCACCAGACGCGGGCCCTAACTATGGCTACACCTTC
TRBV24-1	TRBJ2-3	-	TRBD2	CATKGTSGSTDTQYF	TGTGCCACCAAGGGGACTAGCGGGAGTACAGATACGCAGTATTTT
TRBV4-2	TRBJ1-1	-	-	CASSQVGTILGAEAFF	TGTGCCAGCAGCCAAGTGGGGACAATCCTGGGGGCTGAAGCTTTCTTT
TRBV6-1	TRBJ1-6	-	-	CASSEVRQNSPLHF	TGTGCCAGCAGTGAAGTGAGACAGAATTCACCCCTCCACTTT
TRBV14	TRBJ2-1	-	-	CASSQAGGGAGEQFF	TGTGCCAGCAGCCAAGCCGGTGGAGGGGCCGGTGAGCAGTTCTTC